This T cell receptor beta chain derives from a study of cytomegalovirus exposure and HLA in healthy donors. Between the trimmed V and J ends, which lost 0 bases and 4 bases, there was a span of 13 bases. The germline CDR1 and CDR2 sequences are SGHDN and FVKESK. The CDR3 sequence is 16 residues long. The PCR made use of 60 Vbeta and 13 Jbeta primers. The table came from immunoSEQ multiplex PCR; TCRdb's copy has only in-frame clones and leaves some out. The sample has around 100,000 clones, around 80% seen once. The material sequenced was PBMCs. The clonotype comes from a woman aged 18 to 35 in good health and CMV-seropositive. This sequence joins TRBV14 and TRBJ1-3; D not certain. The CDR3 here is CASSQDRLIWGNTIYF. For the CDR3, the DNA is TGTGCCAGCAGCCAAGACAGGTTGATATGGGGAAACACCATATATTTT.